The 8 T cell receptor beta chains presented below share a single source sample, sequenced in a study of blood T cell repertoires in COVID-19. Generated by immunoSEQ multiplex PCR, the TCRdb table keeps only in-frame clones and is missing some. The sample has 250,000 or so clones, approximately 89% seen once. The specimen sequenced was PBMCs or T cells enriched from blood (not recorded which). The receptors were sampled from a woman between 35 and 50 years old with acute COVID-19.

The V gene is TRBV4-1, the J gene TRBJ1-2; the D is unclear. V shed 0 bases and J shed 5 bases, with 16 bases lying between them. The CDR3 sequence is 16 residues long. CDR1 is MGHRA and CDR2 is YSYEKL in the germline V gene. The DNA of the CDR3 is TGCGCCAGCAGCCAAGATCATACGGGATCCGCTTATGGCTACACCTTC. Translating gives CASSQDHTGSAYGYTF.

The rearrangement links TRBV21-1 to TRBJ1-5; TRBD1 is the table's D call and was not checked against the DNA. TRBV21-1 is designated a pseudogene. This CDR3 is built from 19 residues. The CDR3 here is CASSTHPGQGGGRDQPQHF. For the CDR3, the DNA is TGTGCCAGCAGCACTCATCCGGGACAGGGGGGCGGAAGGGATCAGCCCCAGCATTTT.

The chain is built from TRBV3-1 (or the pseudogene TRBV3-2) and TRBJ1-5; D is undetermined. Germline CDR1 reads LGHDT; CDR2 reads YNNKEL (reference sequence). CDR3 length equals 14 residues. Trimming pared 4 bases from V and 3 bases from J, leaving 10 bases between. The CDR3 is CASSPTHTNQPQHF. CDR3 nucleotide sequence: TGTGCCAGCAGCCCAACACATACCAATCAGCCCCAGCATTTT.

The chain recombines TRBV5-1 with TRBJ2-2; 8 nucleotides agree with TRBD1. Germline V gives CDR1 SGHRS, CDR2 YFSETQ. V gave up 5 bases and J gave up 6 bases; unmatched junction bases: 3. The CDR3 consists of 13 residues. The CDR3 reads CASREQGAGELFF. In DNA form, the CDR3 reads TGCGCCAGCAGGGAACAGGGGGCCGGGGAGCTGTTTTTT.

J is TRBJ2-1 and V is TRBV19; 12 nucleotides match TRBD2. Per germline, CDR1 LNHDA and CDR2 SQIVND (reference sequence). V gave up 3 bases and J gave up 7 bases; unmatched junction bases: 7. The CDR3 runs 16 residues. The CDR3 loop reads CASSIFRTSGKNEQFF. CDR3 bases: TGTGCCAGTAGTATTTTTCGGACTAGCGGGAAGAATGAGCAGTTCTTC.

The J gene is TRBJ2-2, the V gene TRBV7-7; a weak D match, TRBD2 (5 bases). The germline CDR1 and CDR2 sequences are SSHAT and FNYEAQ (reference sequence). The CDR3 contains 14 residues. CDR3 DNA sequence: TGTGCTACCCGGACTGCTCTAAACACCGGGGAGCTGTTTTTT. Encoded protein: CATRTALNTGELFF.

The V call is TRBV4-3, the J call TRBJ1-2, with D unresolved. The ends were cut back, 0 bases at V and 6 bases at J, with 17 bases in the middle. The length of the CDR3 is 16 residues. Looked up from germline, CDR1 is LGHNA and CDR2 is YSLEER. CDR3 amino acids: CASSQDGIGHLDGYTF. The CDR3 nucleotides read TGCGCCAGCAGCCAAGACGGGATTGGGCACCTCGATGGCTACACCTTC.

This clone was counted once. V is TRBV6-5 and J is TRBJ1-2; 9 bases match TRBD1. Germline trimming cut 6 bases from V and 5 bases from J; bases unmatched to any gene: 7. The CDR3 has 14 residues. The germline CDR1 and CDR2 sequences are MNHEY and SVGAGI. CDR3 sequence (DNA): TGTGCCAGCAGCCCGACAGGGGGAAAGTATGGCTACACCTTC. It translates to CASSPTGGKYGYTF.